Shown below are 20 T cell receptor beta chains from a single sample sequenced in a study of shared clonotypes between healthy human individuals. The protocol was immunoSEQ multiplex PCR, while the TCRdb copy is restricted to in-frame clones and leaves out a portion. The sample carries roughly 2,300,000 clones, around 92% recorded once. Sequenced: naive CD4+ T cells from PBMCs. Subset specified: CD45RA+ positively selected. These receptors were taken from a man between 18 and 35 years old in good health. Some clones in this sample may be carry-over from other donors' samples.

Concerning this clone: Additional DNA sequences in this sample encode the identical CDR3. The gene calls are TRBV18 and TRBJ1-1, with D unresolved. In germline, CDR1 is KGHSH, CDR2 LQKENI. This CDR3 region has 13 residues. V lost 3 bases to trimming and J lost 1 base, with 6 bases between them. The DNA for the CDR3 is TGTGCCAGCTCACCGTCCGGGAACACTGAAGCTTTCTTT. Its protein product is CASSPSGNTEAFF.

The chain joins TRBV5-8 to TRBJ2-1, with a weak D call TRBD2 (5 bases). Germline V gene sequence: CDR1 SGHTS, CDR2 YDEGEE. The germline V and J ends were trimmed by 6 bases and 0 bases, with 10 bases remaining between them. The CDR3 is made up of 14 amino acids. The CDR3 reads CASTSGGSYNEQFF. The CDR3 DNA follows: TGTGCCAGCACAAGCGGTGGCTCCTACAATGAGCAGTTCTTC.

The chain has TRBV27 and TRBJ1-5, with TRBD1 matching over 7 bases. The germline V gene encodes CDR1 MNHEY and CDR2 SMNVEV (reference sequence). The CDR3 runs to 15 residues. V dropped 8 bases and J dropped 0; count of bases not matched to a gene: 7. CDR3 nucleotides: TGTGCCAGCTACCCCGGGACAGCTAGCAATCAGCCCCAGCATTTT. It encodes CASYPGTASNQPQHF.

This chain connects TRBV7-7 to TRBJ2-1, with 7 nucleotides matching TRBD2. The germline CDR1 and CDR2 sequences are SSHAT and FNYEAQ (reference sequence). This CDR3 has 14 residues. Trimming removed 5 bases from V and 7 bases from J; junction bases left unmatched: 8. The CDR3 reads CASSLLGRGNEQFF. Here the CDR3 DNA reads TGTGCCAGCAGCCTACTGGGGCGGGGGAATGAGCAGTTCTTC.

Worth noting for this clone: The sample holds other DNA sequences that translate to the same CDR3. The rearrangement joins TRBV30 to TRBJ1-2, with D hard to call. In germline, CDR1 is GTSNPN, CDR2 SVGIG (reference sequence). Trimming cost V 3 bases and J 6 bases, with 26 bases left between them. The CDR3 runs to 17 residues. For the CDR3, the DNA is TGTGCCTGGAGACTAACGACGGACCTTGGAGTTGGTGATGGCTACACCTTC. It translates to CAWRLTTDLGVGDGYTF.

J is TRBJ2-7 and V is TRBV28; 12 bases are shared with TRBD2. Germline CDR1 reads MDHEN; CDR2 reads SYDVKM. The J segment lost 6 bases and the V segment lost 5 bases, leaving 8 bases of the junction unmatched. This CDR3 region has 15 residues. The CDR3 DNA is TGTGCCAGCAGTCCTAGCGGGAGGGATCGGCGCGAGCAGTACTTC. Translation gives CASSPSGRDRREQYF.

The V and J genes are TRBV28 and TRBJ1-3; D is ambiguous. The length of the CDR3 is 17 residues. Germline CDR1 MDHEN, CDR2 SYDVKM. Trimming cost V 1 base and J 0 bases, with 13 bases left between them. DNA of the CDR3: TGTGCCAGCAGTTTATCGCCGGGTTTGCCCTCTGGAAACACCATATATTTT. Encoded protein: CASSLSPGLPSGNTIYF.

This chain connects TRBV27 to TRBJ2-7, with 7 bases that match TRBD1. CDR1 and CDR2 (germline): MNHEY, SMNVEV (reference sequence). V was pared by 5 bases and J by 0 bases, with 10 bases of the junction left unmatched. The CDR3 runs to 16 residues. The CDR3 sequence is CASSTLLRDSSYEQYF. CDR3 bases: TGTGCCAGCAGTACATTACTCCGGGACAGCTCCTACGAGCAGTACTTC.

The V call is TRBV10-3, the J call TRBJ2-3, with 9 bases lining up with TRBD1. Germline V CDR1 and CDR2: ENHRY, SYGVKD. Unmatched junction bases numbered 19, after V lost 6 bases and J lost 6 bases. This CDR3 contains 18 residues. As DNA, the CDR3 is TGTGCCATCAGCTCACCATTTAGCCGGGACAGGGCGGTGGATACGCAGTATTTT. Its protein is CAISSPFSRDRAVDTQYF.

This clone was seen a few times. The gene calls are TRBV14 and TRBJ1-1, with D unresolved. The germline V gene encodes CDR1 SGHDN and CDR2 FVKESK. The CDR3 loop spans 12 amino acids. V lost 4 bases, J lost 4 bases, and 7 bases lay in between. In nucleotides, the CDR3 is TGTGCCAGCAGCCCACATCGCACTGAAGCTTTCTTT. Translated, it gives CASSPHRTEAFF.

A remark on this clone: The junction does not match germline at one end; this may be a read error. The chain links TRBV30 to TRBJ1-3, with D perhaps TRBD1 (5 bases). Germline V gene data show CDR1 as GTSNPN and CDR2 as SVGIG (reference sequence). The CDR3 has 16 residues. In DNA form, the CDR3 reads TGTGACTGGAGTGGGAGGGGATTTAGCTCTGGAAACACCATATATTTT. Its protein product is CDWSGRGFSSGNTIYF.

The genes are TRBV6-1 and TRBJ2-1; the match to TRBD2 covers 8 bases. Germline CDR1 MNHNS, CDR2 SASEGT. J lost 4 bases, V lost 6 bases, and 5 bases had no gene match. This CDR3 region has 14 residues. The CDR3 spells CASSPGLGYNEQFF. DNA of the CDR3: TGTGCCAGCAGCCCGGGACTAGGATACAATGAGCAGTTCTTC.

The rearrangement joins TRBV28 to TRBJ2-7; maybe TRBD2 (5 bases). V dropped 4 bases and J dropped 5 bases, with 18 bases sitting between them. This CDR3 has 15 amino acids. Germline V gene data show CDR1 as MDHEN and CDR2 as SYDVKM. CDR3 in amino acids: CASSSLEGVLNEQYF. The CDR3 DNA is TGTGCCAGCAGTTCCCTCGAGGGAGTATTAAACGAGCAGTACTTC.

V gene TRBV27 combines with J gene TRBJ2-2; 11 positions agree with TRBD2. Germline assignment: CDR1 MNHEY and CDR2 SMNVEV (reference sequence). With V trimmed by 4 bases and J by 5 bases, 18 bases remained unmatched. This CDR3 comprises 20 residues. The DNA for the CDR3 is TGTGCCAGCAGTTCCGGCCGAAAAACCACTAGCGGGAGTTGGACCGGGGAGCTGTTTTTT. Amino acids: CASSSGRKTTSGSWTGELFF.

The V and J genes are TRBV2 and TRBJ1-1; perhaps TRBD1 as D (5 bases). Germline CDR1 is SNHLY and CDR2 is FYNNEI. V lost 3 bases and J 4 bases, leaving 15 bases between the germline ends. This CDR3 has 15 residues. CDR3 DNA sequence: TGTGCCAGCAGTGATAGGCACGGCGGGGGCACTGAAGCTTTCTTT. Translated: CASSDRHGGGTEAFF.

Written as DNA, the CDR3 is TGTGCCAGCAGTTTCGGGACAGGGATCTCAGATACGCAGTATTTT. As protein: CASSFGTGISDTQYF. This sequence joins TRBV28 and TRBJ2-3, with 9 bases that match TRBD1. Germline V CDR1 and CDR2: MDHEN, SYDVKM. The CDR3 totals 15 residues. Trimming removed 3 bases from V and 4 bases from J; junction bases left unmatched: 5.

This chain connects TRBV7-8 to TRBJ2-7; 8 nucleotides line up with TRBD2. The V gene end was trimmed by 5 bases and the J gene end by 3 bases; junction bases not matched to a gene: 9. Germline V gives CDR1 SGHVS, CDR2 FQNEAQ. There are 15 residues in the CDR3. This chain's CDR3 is CASSPRGGWGYEQYF. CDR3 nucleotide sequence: TGTGCCAGCAGCCCTCGGGGGGGGTGGGGCTACGAGCAGTACTTC.

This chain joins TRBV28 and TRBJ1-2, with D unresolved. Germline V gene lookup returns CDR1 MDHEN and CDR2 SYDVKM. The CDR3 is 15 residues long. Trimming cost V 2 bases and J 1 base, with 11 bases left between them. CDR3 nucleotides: TGTGCCAGCAGTTTAGCGGGCAGGAGTAACTATGGCTACACCTTC. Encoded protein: CASSLAGRSNYGYTF.

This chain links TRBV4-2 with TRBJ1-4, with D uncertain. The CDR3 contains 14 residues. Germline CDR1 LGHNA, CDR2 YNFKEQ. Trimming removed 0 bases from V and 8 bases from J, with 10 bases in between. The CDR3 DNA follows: TGTGCCAGCAGCCAAGATGCACCGGAGGAAAAACTGTTTTTT. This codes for CASSQDAPEEKLFF.

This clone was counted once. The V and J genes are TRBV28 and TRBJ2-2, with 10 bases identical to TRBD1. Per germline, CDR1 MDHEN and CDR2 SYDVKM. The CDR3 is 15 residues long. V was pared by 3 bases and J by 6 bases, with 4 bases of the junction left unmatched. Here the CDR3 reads CASSFQTGGSGELFF. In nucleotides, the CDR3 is TGTGCCAGCAGTTTTCAGACAGGGGGCTCCGGGGAGCTGTTTTTT. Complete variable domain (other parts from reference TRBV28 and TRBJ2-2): DVKVTQSSRYLVKRTGEKVFLECVQDMDHENMFWYRQDPGLGLRLIYFSYDVKMKEKGDIPEGYSVSREKKERFSLILESASTNQTSMYLCASSFQTGGSGELFFGEGSRLTVL.